The TCR beta chain described here comes from a study of beta chain features in type 1 diabetes. The wider study: Across all samples, approximately 99 million sorted cells were examined.

Purity exceeding 98% was reached by all sorted populations. Sequenced material consisted of expressed TCRB transcripts (all of the isolated RNA was reverse transcribed). Some clones are missing from TCRdb's copy, which holds only in-frame ones; the method was immunoSEQ multiplex PCR. The top ten clones hold 0.44% of a sample with 300,000 to 350,000 clones, roughly 8% of them seen once. Overall study results and limits: In comparison with healthy donors, patients had naive, central memory and Treg TCRB repertoires that appeared more similar.

This clone was seen a few times. Its antigen is unknown. CDR3 length equals 15 residues. The V gene end was trimmed by 4 bases and the J gene end by 2 bases; junction bases not matched to a gene: 1. Germline CDR1 LNHDA, CDR2 SQIVND (reference sequence). The specimen was central memory CD4+ T cells from blood. The clonotype comes from a woman under 30 in good health. The chain combines TRBV19 with TRBJ2-1; 11 bases fit TRBD1. CDR3 bases: TGTGCCAGTAGTAAGGGACAGGGGGCCTACAATGAGCAGTTCTTC. Translating it yields CASSKGQGAYNEQFF.